These 18 T cell receptor beta chains were sequenced from one sample in a study of T cell repertoires in aging, cancer and after chemotherapy. Rearranged V-D-J TRB sequences were amplified with a mixed TRB-A/B primer pool. In TCRdb, the multiplex PCR reads were re-called with MiXCR into one record per CDR3 protein. The table records several hundred distinct CDR3 sequences, approximately 22% of them present only once. Peripheral blood genomic DNA, not sorted cells or RNA, was the template. Sequencing was done on a sample of blood. The receptors originated from a human donor in good health.

The chain couples TRBV19 to TRBJ2-3; D might be TRBD1 (7 bases). This CDR3 has 15 amino acids. CDR1 and CDR2 from the germline V gene are LNHDA and SQIVND (reference sequence). V lost 3 bases and J lost 0, with 10 bases in between. CDR3: CASSMAGQSTDTQYF. The CDR3 nucleotides read TGTGCCAGTAGTATGGCGGGACAGAGCACAGATACGCAGTATTTT.

This clonotype was picked up one time. The rearrangement links TRBV7-2 to TRBJ2-7, with D possibly matching TRBD1 (7 bases). This CDR3 region has 14 residues. V lost 4 bases to trimming and J lost 7 bases, with 17 bases between them. Germline V CDR1 and CDR2: SGHTA, FQGNSA. CDR3 coding DNA: TGTGCCAGCAGCTCATCAGGGGGGCCAACGGAGCAGTACTTC. Its translation: CASSSSGGPTEQYF.

This clonotype is labeled medium-sized. This chain uses TRBV5-1 with TRBJ2-5; a possible D gene is TRBD2 (5 bases). V was shortened by 4 bases and J by 2 bases, with 9 bases between the two germline ends. Germline CDR1 reads SGHRS; CDR2 reads YFSETQ. This CDR3 spans 13 amino acids. CDR3 sequence reads: CASSPLGQETQYF. In nucleotides, the CDR3 is TGCGCCAGCAGCCCACTAGGTCAAGAGACCCAGTACTTC.

Sample share makes this clonotype medium-sized. The V gene is TRBV20-1, the J gene TRBJ2-5; 15 bases match TRBD2. V lost 3 bases, J lost 5 bases, and 1 base stayed unmatched. The CDR3 is 14 amino acids. Germline assignment: CDR1 DFQATT and CDR2 SNEGSKA (reference sequence). CDR3 DNA sequence: TGCAGTGCTAGGGGGACTAGCGGGAGGGAGACCCAGTACTTC. This encodes CSARGTSGRETQYF.

This clonotype is categorized as large. This chain uses TRBV5-6 with TRBJ1-2; TRBD1 is a possible D gene (6 bases). This CDR3 comprises 14 residues. Trimming removed 6 bases at V and 7 bases at J, with 19 bases between. Germline V lookup: CDR1 SGHDT, CDR2 YYEEEE. CDR3 in DNA: TGTGCCAGCACTAAGGCGGGGGCGCCGGGTGGCTACACCTTC. Translated: CASTKAGAPGGYTF.

This clonotype is large by share. The V and J genes are TRBV6-5 and TRBJ1-1; possible D gene TRBD1, 6 bases. Trimming took off 5 bases at V and 5 bases at J, with 18 bases between the two ends. CDR1 and CDR2 from the germline V gene are MNHEY and SVGAGI. The CDR3 has 15 amino acids. The CDR3 sequence: CASSRAGAQGTEAFF. The CDR3 region has the DNA TGTGCCAGCAGTAGGGCAGGGGCGCAAGGGACTGAAGCTTTCTTT.

By sample fraction, this clonotype is large. The chain links TRBV30 to TRBJ1-6; TRBD1 matches 7 bases. The CDR3 spans 13 residues. After removal of 3 bases from V and 10 bases from J, the junction contained 6 bases not matched to a gene. The germline V gene encodes CDR1 GTSNPN and CDR2 SVGIG (reference sequence). The DNA for the CDR3 is TGTGCCTGGAGCCACAGGGGCAGCTCACCCCTCCACTTT. This encodes CAWSHRGSSPLHF.

The V gene is TRBV25-1, the J gene TRBJ1-4; D not certain. CDR1 is MGHDK and CDR2 is SYGVNS in the germline V gene. The CDR3 totals 14 residues. V shed 5 bases and J shed 7 bases, with 14 bases lying between them. In DNA form, the CDR3 reads TGTGCCAGCAGTCAGCTCGGGCGTCGTGAAAAACTGTTTTTT. It codes for CASSQLGRREKLFF.

This clonotype is large (0.1 to 1%). This chain links TRBV19 with TRBJ2-3; unclear D gene. This CDR3 is built from 13 residues. Trimming left V 3 bases short and J 2 bases short, with 6 bases between. Germline CDR1 LNHDA, CDR2 SQIVND (reference sequence). The CDR3 sequence: CASSILITDTQYF. CDR3 DNA: TGTGCCAGTAGTATCCTTATCACAGATACGCAGTATTTT. Combining the CDR3 with reference TRBV19 and TRBJ2-3 gives the whole variable domain DGGITQSPKYLFRKEGQNVTLSCEQNLNHDAMYWYRQDPGQGLRLIYYSQIVNDFQKGDIAEGYSVSREKKESFPLTVTSAQKNPTAFYLCASSILITDTQYFGPGTRLTVL.

This clonotype was counted only a few times. This rearrangement joins TRBV28 to TRBJ1-3; D is ambiguous. CDR3 length: 15 amino acids. Trimming took 1 base from V and 4 from J, leaving 11 bases between them. From germline, CDR1 is MDHEN and CDR2 SYDVKM. In DNA, the CDR3 is TGTGCCAGCAGTTTATCAGATTTCGGGGGAAACACCATATATTTT. Its translation: CASSLSDFGGNTIYF. Filled out from reference TRBV28 and TRBJ1-3, the complete variable domain reads DVKVTQSSRYLVKRTGEKVFLECVQDMDHENMFWYRQDPGLGLRLIYFSYDVKMKEKGDIPEGYSVSREKKERFSLILESASTNQTSMYLCASSLSDFGGNTIYFGEGSWLTVV.

This clonotype is medium-sized. This chain links TRBV5-1 with TRBJ1-3, with D uncertain. Deletions cut 0 bases from V and 0 bases from J, with 7 bases between. Germline CDR1 is SGHRS and CDR2 is YFSETQ. This CDR3 region has 15 residues. CDR3 sequence: CASSLASSSGNTIYF. For the CDR3, the DNA is TGCGCCAGCAGCTTGGCCAGCAGCTCTGGAAACACCATATATTTT.

This clonotype is categorized as large. V and J are TRBV6-1 and TRBJ2-5, with a possible D match to TRBD2 (5 bases). Germline V gives CDR1 MNHNS, CDR2 SASEGT. V lost 7 bases and J lost 3, with 18 bases in between. The CDR3 length is 15 residues. The CDR3 protein is CASNYGLRAEETQYF. CDR3 DNA: TGTGCCAGCAATTACGGACTCCGGGCGGAAGAGACCCAGTACTTC.

By share of the sample, this clonotype is large. J is TRBJ1-6 and V is TRBV30; no definite D call. CDR1 is GTSNPN, CDR2 SVGIG, per germline (reference sequence). Trimming took off 5 bases at V and 7 bases at J, with 12 bases between the two ends. The CDR3 is 13 amino acids. The CDR3 is CAWAGRNNSPLHF. The CDR3 region has the DNA TGTGCCTGGGCAGGACGGAACAATTCACCCCTCCACTTT.

In this sample, this clonotype turned up a few times. The V gene is TRBV2, the J gene TRBJ1-2; 8 bases are a match to TRBD1. The ends lost 6 bases at V and 6 bases at J; junction bases unmatched: 6. Germline CDR1 and CDR2: SNHLY and FYNNEI. CDR3 length: 13 amino acids. CDR3 protein: CASRRQGADGYTF. CDR3 nucleotide sequence: TGTGCCAGCAGGAGGCAGGGGGCGGATGGCTACACCTTC. Variable domain in full (rest from reference TRBV2 and TRBJ1-2): EPEVTQTPSHQVTQMGQEVILRCVPISNHLYFYWYRQILGQKVEFLVSFYNNEISEKSEIFDDQFSVERPDGSNFTLKIRSTKLEDSAMYFCASRRQGADGYTFGSGTRLTVV.

This clonotype is medium-sized in the sample. The chain has TRBV5-1 and TRBJ2-3, with 8 bases matching TRBD1. The CDR3 has 15 residues. The germline V gene encodes CDR1 SGHRS and CDR2 YFSETQ. The trim removed 7 bases at V and 1 base at J, leaving 8 bases unmatched. Here the CDR3 DNA reads TGCGCCAGCGCTGTCCCAGGGGGCGGCACAGATACGCAGTATTTT. Protein product: CASAVPGGGTDTQYF.

This clonotype was counted only a few times. The rearrangement uses TRBV6-1 and TRBJ2-5, with no clear D. Germline assignment: CDR1 MNHNS and CDR2 SASEGT. Trimming took 1 base from V and 4 from J, leaving 10 bases between them. CDR3 length: 14 residues. Here the CDR3 reads CASSEVGTAETQYF. For the CDR3, the DNA is TGTGCCAGCAGTGAAGTTGGTACAGCAGAGACCCAGTACTTC.

This clonotype is labeled as large. This chain uses TRBV19 with TRBJ1-2; 8 nucleotides agree with TRBD1. CDR1 and CDR2 (germline): LNHDA, SQIVND (reference sequence). With V trimmed by 6 bases and J by 3 bases, 9 bases remained unmatched. The CDR3 spans 15 residues. CDR3 bases: TGTGCCAGTAGCACCGACGGACAGGGACACTATGGCTACACCTTC. Protein product: CASSTDGQGHYGYTF.

Note on this clonotype: This may arise from a read error, as a much more abundant clone is one base away. The rearrangement uses TRBV15 and TRBJ1-4, with 7 nucleotides matching TRBD1. CDR1 LNHNV and CDR2 YYDKDF come from the germline V gene (reference sequence). This CDR3 contains 15 residues. V lost 1 base and J lost 6; bases outside the gene matches: 5. The CDR3 sequence is CATSRGGQGDEKLFF. The CDR3 nucleotides read TGTGCCACCAGCAGAGGGGGCCAGGGGGATGAAAAACTGTTTTTT.